The present entry profiles one T cell receptor beta chain with its context. These data come from a study of T cell changes during pregnancy in multiple sclerosis. Assay: immunoSEQ multiplex PCR; the TCRdb copy retains only in-frame clones and omits some. The sample lists 74,000 or so clones, about 92% seen once, with roughly 0.22% in the top ten. This receptor was taken from a female donor with multiple sclerosis, enrolled in a pregnancy study. Sequenced here: CD4+ T cells from peripheral blood mononuclear cells, sampled before pregnancy.

In nucleotides, the CDR3 is TGCGCCAGCAGCCCCTACAGGGAGATGGCTGGAAACACCATATATTTT. Translation gives CASSPYREMAGNTIYF. V and J are TRBV4-1 and TRBJ1-3; weak D call: TRBD1 (6 bases). Trimming cost V 4 bases and J 2 bases, with 15 bases left between them. The CDR3 has 16 amino acids. In germline, CDR1 is MGHRA, CDR2 YSYEKL.